This T cell receptor beta chain is drawn from a study of T cells in Graves' hyperthyroidism and ophthalmopathy. Amplification of TCR beta CDR3 regions used RNA as the template. The HTBI primer set was used in a first-round RT-PCR of the TCR CDR3. One entry per CDR3 protein, called by TCRdb with MiXCR from the multiplex PCR reads. This sample has about 680,000 distinct CDR3 sequences, with 35% found just once. This clonotype was seen a few times. Its antigen is still unknown. CDR3 size: 13 residues. The V gene end was trimmed by 6 bases and the J gene end by 4 bases; junction bases not matched to a gene: 5. Per the germline V gene, CDR1 is MNHEY and CDR2 is SVGAGI. General study findings and limits: In the blood, most expanded thyroid clonotypes above 0.001 appeared as well.

This TCR derives from a woman in her forties with Graves' hyperthyroidism. This chain joins TRBV6-5 and TRBJ2-7; 8 bases match TRBD2. Sequencing was done on a sample of blood. CDR3 sequence: CASSGTRAYEQYF. Written as DNA, the CDR3 is TGTGCCAGCAGCGGGACTAGAGCTTACGAGCAGTACTTC.